The entry below gives a single T cell receptor (beta chain) sequence along with its context. Its antigen is unknown. This sample stems from a study of T cells in localized non-small cell lung cancer. Some clones are missing from TCRdb's copy, which holds only in-frame ones; the method was immunoSEQ multiplex PCR. The sample holds about 72,000 clones; approximately 84% are singletons and the top ten take 1% to 1.5%. Study-wide results and limits: Within adjacent lung there appeared a median approximately 60 of the top 100 tumor clones.

The sequences come from peripheral blood, collected before any cancer treatment. This receptor was taken from a female donor older than 55 with stage I lung adenocarcinoma.

In DNA form, the CDR3 reads TGTGCCAGCAGCTTGGGGGGGGGACGAGAGAATGAGCAGTTCTTC. It codes for CASSLGGGRENEQFF. The chain uses TRBV5-4 and TRBJ2-1, with 7 bases that match TRBD2. The CDR3 extends over 15 amino acids. The germline CDR1 and CDR2 sequences are SGHNT and YYREEE (reference sequence). Losses at the gene ends were 0 bases for V and 7 bases for J; bases not matched to a gene: 7. The variable domain in full, with the rest retrieved from reference TRBV5-4 and TRBJ2-1, is ETGVTQSPTHLIKTRGQQVTLRCSSQSGHNTVSWYQQALGQGPQFIFQYYREEENGRGNFPPRFSGLQFPNYSSELNVNALELDDSALYLCASSLGGGRENEQFFGPGTRLTVL.